Sequencing of this T cell receptor beta chain was carried out in a study of blood T cell repertoires in COVID-19. Study context: Sites in the United States, Italy and Spain provided acute and convalescent COVID-19 samples.

Participants were aged about 18 to 89 years from approximately 24 US areas. This table comes from immunoSEQ multiplex PCR, and its TCRdb copy is limited to in-frame clones, with some not included. The repertoire includes about 170,000 clones, approximately 87% of them detected once, and around 4.8% sits in the top ten. Trimming pared 6 bases from V and 6 bases from J, leaving 17 bases between. Germline values: CDR1 SGHDN, CDR2 FVKESK. The CDR3 consists of 14 residues. This chain connects TRBV14 to TRBJ1-1; a weak D match, TRBD1 (5 bases). This sequence was found in a woman between 45 and 60 years old who had recovered from COVID-19. Sequencing used PBMCs or T cells enriched from blood (not recorded which). The CDR3 here is CASRQRGGSAEAFF. The CDR3 DNA is TGTGCCAGCAGACAACGGGGGGGTTCGGCTGAAGCTTTCTTT.